The 6 T cell receptor beta chains given below trace back to one sample, sequenced in a study of neoadjuvant anti-PD-1 for oral cavity cancer. The table came from immunoSEQ multiplex PCR; TCRdb's copy has only in-frame clones and leaves some out. The sample records more than 15,000 clones, about three fifths being singletons. The sequenced sample was PBMCs, obtained before nivolumab (anti-PD-1) treatment. These receptors were taken from a person aged 40 to 85 with oral cavity squamous cell carcinoma.

The chain is built from TRBV6-6 and TRBJ2-7; 8 bases fit TRBD1. V shed 4 bases, J shed 1 base, and the junction held 6 bases outside the gene matches. The CDR3 is made up of 15 amino acids. Germline V gives CDR1 MNHNY, CDR2 SVGAGI (reference sequence). The CDR3, as DNA: TGTGCCAGCAGTTCGGAGGACAGGGCGTCCTACGAGCAGTACTTC. Encoded protein: CASSSEDRASYEQYF.

This clone occurred a few times. CDR3 nucleotides: TGTGCCAGCAGGGGGACGACCAATGAGCAGTTCTTC. This gives the protein CASRGTTNEQFF. The J gene is TRBJ2-1, the V gene TRBV6-5; D is possibly TRBD1 or TRBD2 (5 bases each). CDR3 length equals 12 residues. The V gene's germline CDR1 is MNHEY and CDR2 SVGAGI. V was clipped by 6 bases and J by 6 bases, with 9 bases between them.

As DNA, the CDR3 is TGTGCCATCTCACGACAGGGCCAGGGAGGCTACACCTTC. It yields the protein CAISRQGQGGYTF. V is TRBV10-3 and J is TRBJ1-2; TRBD1 agrees at 7 bases. Germline CDR1 reads ENHRY; CDR2 reads SYGVKD. The ends lost 8 bases at V and 8 bases at J; junction bases unmatched: 11. The CDR3 covers 13 residues.

This clone appeared a single time. The CDR3 DNA follows: TGTGCCTGGAGTGTACGTAAGGGGACGAACACTGAAGCTTTCTTT. This codes for CAWSVRKGTNTEAFF. The rearrangement links TRBV30 to TRBJ1-1; D might be TRBD1 (5 bases). The CDR3 consists of 15 residues. Trimming removed 0 bases at V and 1 base at J, with 12 bases between. Germline V lookup: CDR1 GTSNPN, CDR2 SVGIG (reference sequence).

V and J are TRBV5-1 and TRBJ2-3; the D gene could be TRBD1 or TRBD2 (6 bases each). Trimming stripped 3 bases from V and 4 bases from J, with 15 bases between. Germline-derived CDR1 and CDR2 are SGHRS and YFSETQ. The CDR3 is 15 amino acids. The DNA of the CDR3 is TGCGCCAGCAGCTCCAGTGATGGGGGGCCAGATACGCAGTATTTT. Protein: CASSSSDGGPDTQYF.

The V gene is TRBV5-4, the J gene TRBJ2-1; 7 nucleotides agree with TRBD2. Germline V lookup: CDR1 SGHNT, CDR2 YYREEE (reference sequence). V shed 2 bases, J shed 5 bases, and the junction held 7 bases outside the gene matches. CDR3 length: 15 residues. CDR3 nucleotide sequence: TGTGCCAGCAGCTTCGATAGCGGGTATAACAATGAGCAGTTCTTC. Translating it yields CASSFDSGYNNEQFF.